These 29 T cell receptor beta chains were all obtained from the same sample, sequenced in a study of human T cells and chemical hapten exposure. One entry per CDR3 protein, called by TCRdb with MiXCR from the RACE reads. The table lists around 340,000 distinct CDR3 sequences, approximately 6.9% of them singletons. Time point in this sample: patch test 1, 2 weeks after DPC sensitization. Treatment in this sample: therapeutic diphenylcyclopropenone sensitization with weekly scalp DPC. This specimen consisted of whole blood, obtained in connection with sensitization to the hapten diphenylcyclopropenone (DPC). The receptor set was obtained from a woman under 30 with alopecia areata. Some clones in this sample may be carry-over from other donors' samples.

This clonotype was recorded many times. The CDR3 DNA follows: TGCGCCAGCAGCCCCCGACAGGGGGTGAATGAGCAGTTCTTC. The encoded protein is CASSPRQGVNEQFF. The chain links TRBV4-3 to TRBJ2-1; 9 bases are shared with TRBD1. V trimming: 4 bases; J trimming: 7 bases; junction bases outside the gene matches: 5. CDR1 LGHNA and CDR2 YSLEER come from the germline V gene. CDR3 length equals 14 residues.

This clonotype occurred many times. The chain links TRBV6-1 to TRBJ1-1; TRBD1 matches at 8 bases. This CDR3 has 13 residues. V gave up 5 bases and J gave up 5 bases; unmatched junction bases: 4. The germline CDR1 and CDR2 sequences are MNHNS and SASEGT. The CDR3 protein is CASSKDRVTEAFF. CDR3 bases: TGTGCCAGCAGTAAGGACAGGGTGACTGAAGCTTTCTTT.

Only a few counts were recorded for this clonotype. The chain carries TRBV7-9 and TRBJ1-2; TRBD1 matches 7 bases. The V gene's germline CDR1 is SEHNR and CDR2 FQNEAQ (reference sequence). This CDR3 is 15 amino acids long. Trimming cost V 5 bases and J 2 bases; bases outside gene matches: 8. Here the CDR3 reads CASSPKTGPNYGYTF. The CDR3 DNA follows: TGTGCCAGCAGCCCCAAGACAGGGCCCAACTATGGCTACACCTTC.

This clonotype came up a few times. The chain recombines TRBV7-2 with TRBJ2-6; the D gene is possibly TRBD2 (7 bases). The CDR3 is made up of 16 amino acids. V was pared by 6 bases and J by 0 bases, with 12 bases between. Per germline, CDR1 SGHTA and CDR2 FQGNSA. CDR3 loop: CASRPGGRSGANVLTF. The CDR3 DNA reads TGTGCCAGCAGACCGGGGGGCCGCTCTGGGGCCAACGTCCTGACTTTC.

This chain joins TRBV12-3 or TRBV12-4 and TRBJ2-5, with a tentative D call TRBD2 (7 bases). Trimming removed 3 bases at V and 2 bases at J, with 16 bases between. The CDR3 has 16 residues. CDR3 loop: CASSFWRGPTQETQYF. The CDR3 nucleotides read TGTGCCAGCAGTTTCTGGCGGGGGCCAACTCAAGAGACCCAGTACTTC.

This clonotype was seen more than once but under ten times. V usage is TRBV6-5 and J usage is TRBJ1-1; 9 bases line up with TRBD1. The V segment lost 0 bases and the J segment 4 bases; nucleotides outside the gene matches: 3. Germline V CDR1 and CDR2: MNHEY, SVGAGI. The length of the CDR3 is 15 residues. This chain's CDR3 is CASSYSTTGGTEAFF. The DNA for the CDR3 is TGTGCCAGCAGTTACTCTACGACAGGGGGCACTGAAGCTTTCTTT.

This clonotype turned up a few times. The chain uses TRBV19 and TRBJ2-6; D not certain. Per the germline V gene, CDR1 is LNHDA and CDR2 is SQIVND (reference sequence). V was clipped by 7 bases and J by 2 bases, with 15 bases between them. This CDR3 has 16 residues. CDR3: CASTLRPLPGANVLTF. CDR3 bases: TGTGCCAGTACCCTCCGTCCTCTCCCTGGGGCCAACGTCCTGACTTTC.

The chain is built from TRBV10-3 and TRBJ2-3; TRBD1 agrees at 8 bases. The CDR3 has 12 residues. The ends lost 6 bases at V and 5 bases at J; junction bases unmatched: 1. The germline CDR1 and CDR2 sequences are ENHRY and SYGVKD. CDR3: CAISTGGDTQYF. Written as DNA, the CDR3 is TGTGCCATCAGCACAGGGGGAGATACGCAGTATTTT.

This clonotype was picked up a small number of times. V gene TRBV5-1 combines with J gene TRBJ1-4; D might be TRBD1 (6 bases). The V gene lost 0 bases and the J gene lost 2 bases, with 14 bases spanning the gap. The CDR3 length is 17 residues. CDR1 and CDR2 from the germline V gene are SGHRS and YFSETQ. The DNA for the CDR3 is TGCGCCAGCAGCTTGGCCTGGGGGCCAGTTACTAATGAAAAACTGTTTTTT. Amino acid sequence: CASSLAWGPVTNEKLFF.

Ten or more counts support this clonotype. This chain connects TRBV20-1 to TRBJ2-3, with D possibly matching TRBD2 (5 bases). Germline V gene lookup returns CDR1 DFQATT and CDR2 SNEGSKA (reference sequence). The CDR3 is 14 amino acids. V shed 4 bases and J shed 0 bases, with 11 bases lying between them. CDR3 nucleotide sequence: TGCAGTGCTACGGGATTTCCTAGCACAGATACGCAGTATTTT. This sequence encodes CSATGFPSTDTQYF.

This clonotype has more than one count but fewer than ten. V gene TRBV12-3 or TRBV12-4 combines with J gene TRBJ1-1; unclear D gene. The V gene lost 3 bases and the J gene lost 4 bases, with 9 bases spanning the gap. The CDR3 has 13 residues. CDR3 sequence: CASSFKVGTEAFF. The CDR3, as DNA: TGTGCCAGCAGTTTTAAGGTGGGCACTGAAGCTTTCTTT.

This clonotype was picked up a small number of times. The rearrangement links TRBV11-1 to TRBJ1-1; no reliable D call. The CDR3 covers 16 residues. V was pared by 1 base and J by 0 bases, with 12 bases between. Per germline, CDR1 SGHAT and CDR2 FQDESV (reference sequence). The DNA for the CDR3 is TGTGCCAGCAGCTTAGGACGGATACTCATGAACACTGAAGCTTTCTTT. It specifies CASSLGRILMNTEAFF.

The J gene is TRBJ2-1, the V gene TRBV29-1; D might be TRBD2 (5 bases). V was cut by 6 bases and J by 3 bases, with 18 bases left in between. CDR3 length: 15 residues. Germline lookup yields CDR1 SQVTM and CDR2 ANQGSEA. The CDR3 DNA is TGCAGCGTAAGAGGTGGAGGTAGAAGCTACAATGAGCAGTTCTTC. Protein product: CSVRGGGRSYNEQFF.

V gene TRBV7-2 combines with J gene TRBJ1-5, with D maybe TRBD1 (6 bases). Germline assignment: CDR1 SGHTA and CDR2 FQGNSA. This CDR3 spans 14 amino acids. The V end was cut by 5 bases, the J end by 7 bases, with 15 bases between. CDR3 region: CASSPYRVEQPQHF. DNA for the CDR3: TGTGCCAGCAGCCCATACAGGGTGGAACAGCCCCAGCATTTT.

The V gene is TRBV20-1, the J gene TRBJ2-7; no definite D call. Germline CDR1 and CDR2: DFQATT and SNEGSKA (reference sequence). V dropped 5 bases and J dropped 1 base, with 15 bases sitting between them. This CDR3 comprises 14 residues. The DNA for the CDR3 is TGCAGTGCTCCCTCCCTCACCTCTTCCTACGAGCAGTACTTC. Translation gives CSAPSLTSSYEQYF.

Note on this clonotype: This may be a read error: a much more frequent sequence differs by one nucleotide. The final CDR3 position lacks the conserved phenylalanine or tryptophan, pointing to a likely read error. V and J are TRBV3-1 and TRBJ1-2, with D tentatively TRBD1 (6 bases). Per the germline V gene, CDR1 is LGHDT and CDR2 is YNNKEL (reference sequence). V lost 3 bases and J 8 bases, leaving 13 bases between the germline ends. The CDR3 is made up of 13 amino acids. The chain's CDR3 is CASSQGTRAGYTS. DNA of the CDR3: TGTGCCAGCAGCCAGGGGACACGGGCGGGCTACACCTCC.

The rearrangement joins TRBV9 to TRBJ2-1; a weak D match, TRBD2 (6 bases). Trimming stripped 3 bases from V and 8 bases from J, with 15 bases between. The germline V gene has CDR1 SGDLS and CDR2 YYNGEE. This CDR3 region has 14 residues. This CDR3 is CASSGEVLADEQFF. CDR3 DNA: TGTGCCAGCAGCGGCGAGGTACTAGCCGATGAGCAGTTCTTC.

This clonotype was picked up many times. The rearrangement uses TRBV3-1 and TRBJ1-6, with D unclear. Germline V gene data show CDR1 as LGHDT and CDR2 as YNNKEL (reference sequence). V was cut by 5 bases and J by 7 bases, with 15 bases left in between. This CDR3 region has 15 residues. CDR3 amino acids: CASSTDGYLNSPLHF. The CDR3 nucleotides read TGTGCCAGCAGCACGGACGGATATTTGAATTCACCCCTCCACTTT.

This clonotype was recorded a few times. The chain employs TRBV7-2 and TRBJ2-4; 10 bases map to TRBD2. The junction had 1 base not matched to a gene; V was cut back by 1 base and J by 1 base. CDR1 and CDR2 (germline): SGHTA, FQGNSA. This CDR3 region has 16 residues. The CDR3 coding sequence is TGTGCCAGCAGCTTAGAGGGACTAGCGGCCAAAAACATTCAGTACTTC. Protein product: CASSLEGLAAKNIQYF.

This clonotype occurred a few times. The gene calls are TRBV6-6 and TRBJ2-1; D not resolved. Germline V gene sequence: CDR1 MNHNY, CDR2 SVGAGI (reference sequence). The V and J ends lost 2 bases and 4 bases respectively, with 6 bases between them. This CDR3 contains 13 residues. CDR3 coding DNA: TGTGCCAGCAGTTACCCGCAGTACAATGAGCAGTTCTTC. Translated: CASSYPQYNEQFF.

The chain combines TRBV20-1 with TRBJ1-6, with 8 positions matching TRBD1. The V segment lost 5 bases and the J segment 9 bases; nucleotides outside the gene matches: 12. CDR1 is DFQATT and CDR2 is SNEGSKA in the germline V gene (reference sequence). The CDR3 contains 15 residues. CDR3: CSAARTGKKGSPLHF. The CDR3 DNA sequence: TGCAGTGCTGCGCGGACAGGGAAAAAGGGTTCACCCCTCCACTTT.

This clonotype turned up a few times. V and J are TRBV7-6 and TRBJ2-7; no reliable D call. The CDR3 is made up of 13 amino acids. From germline, CDR1 is SGHVS and CDR2 FNYEAQ. V lost 5 bases and J lost 3, with 11 bases in between. Written as DNA, the CDR3 is TGTGCCAGCAGCCTAGTAGACGACTACGAGCAGTACTTC. It specifies CASSLVDDYEQYF.

The V call is TRBV7-8, the J call TRBJ1-5, with a possible D match to TRBD1 (5 bases). From germline, CDR1 is SGHVS and CDR2 FQNEAQ. The V and J ends lost 5 bases and 10 bases respectively, with 15 bases between them. The length of the CDR3 is 13 residues. The CDR3 DNA sequence: TGTGCCAGCAGCGTTGGGACCGTTTCACCCCAGCATTTT. Translating it yields CASSVGTVSPQHF.

About this clonotype itself: Since the CDR3 does not end with the conserved phenylalanine or tryptophan, this likely comes from a read error. The chain recombines TRBV12-3 or TRBV12-4 with TRBJ1-1; perhaps TRBD1 as D (5 bases). The CDR3 extends over 13 amino acids. V was clipped by 5 bases and J by 1 base, with 8 bases between them. CDR3 loop: CASSGQGNTEAFL. In DNA, the CDR3 is TGTGCCAGCAGTGGTCAGGGGAACACTGAAGCTTTCCTT.

The V and J genes are TRBV5-1 and TRBJ2-5; D uncertain. V dropped 0 bases and J dropped 2 bases, with 14 bases sitting between them. Germline V gives CDR1 SGHRS, CDR2 YFSETQ. This CDR3 contains 16 residues. The CDR3: CASSLANGPPQETQYF. The CDR3 DNA follows: TGCGCCAGCAGCTTGGCGAATGGGCCCCCTCAAGAGACCCAGTACTTC. The entire variable domain, with the rest obtained from reference TRBV5-1 and TRBJ2-5, is as follows: KAGVTQTPRYLIKTRGQQVTLSCSPISGHRSVSWYQQTPGQGLQFLFEYFSETQRNKGNFPGRFSGRQFSNSRSEMNVSTLELGDSALYLCASSLANGPPQETQYFGPGTRLLVL.

V usage is TRBV11-3 and J usage is TRBJ2-1; TRBD1 might be the D (5 bases). The length of the CDR3 is 13 residues. V dropped 4 bases and J dropped 6 bases, with 10 bases sitting between them. The germline V gene encodes CDR1 SGHNT and CDR2 YENEEA. In DNA form, the CDR3 reads TGTGCCAGCAGCTCCCAGGGTCGCAATGAGCAGTTCTTC. It encodes CASSSQGRNEQFF.

The chain couples TRBV20-1 to TRBJ2-7; D may be TRBD2 (5 bases). Trimming stripped 0 bases from V and 4 bases from J, with 10 bases between. Per the germline V gene, CDR1 is DFQATT and CDR2 is SNEGSKA (reference sequence). The CDR3 is 13 residues long. The CDR3 here is CSARDLEVYEQYF. The CDR3, as DNA: TGCAGTGCTAGAGATTTGGAGGTTTACGAGCAGTACTTC.

This clonotype has more than one count but fewer than ten. The rearrangement links TRBV27 to TRBJ1-1; possibly TRBD1 for D (5 bases). V dropped 8 bases and J dropped 0 bases, with 7 bases sitting between them. Looked up from germline, CDR1 is MNHEY and CDR2 is SMNVEV (reference sequence). The CDR3 is 12 amino acids. As DNA, the CDR3 is TGTGCCAGCTGGACATTGAACACTGAAGCTTTCTTT. Encoded protein: CASWTLNTEAFF.

This clonotype was seen a few times. The chain couples TRBV29-1 to TRBJ2-1; 7 bases are shared with TRBD1. Germline V CDR1 and CDR2: SQVTM, ANQGSEA. V lost 8 bases to trimming and J lost 10 bases; unmatched junction nucleotides: 14. The CDR3 is 13 amino acids. CDR3 residues: CSFNHRGLSEQFF. In DNA, the CDR3 is TGCAGCTTTAATCACAGGGGCCTGAGCGAGCAGTTCTTC.